The T cell receptor beta chain described here comes from a study of T cells in Graves' hyperthyroidism and ophthalmopathy. In germline, CDR1 is SEHNR, CDR2 FQNEAQ (reference sequence). The V and J ends lost 2 bases and 9 bases respectively, with 14 bases between them. The CDR3 extends over 15 amino acids. This clonotype showed up just a few times. Its target is not known. Amplified TCR beta CDR3 regions came from RNA transcripts. First-round RT-PCR of the TCR CDR3 relied on the HTBI primer set. TCRdb processed the multiplex PCR reads anew with MiXCR; each CDR3 protein has one entry. The table records 310,000 or so distinct CDR3 sequences, around 15% of them present only once. Uncontrolled infection, other autoimmune disease, pregnancy or lactation led to exclusion. Study-wide findings and caveats: Median prediction lead before ophthalmopathy onset was 5.5 to 7 months with the model.

This TCR was sampled from a woman aged 55-69 years with Graves' ophthalmopathy. Sequences were obtained from blood. This chain links TRBV7-9 with TRBJ1-6; D might be TRBD1 (5 bases). The CDR3 DNA follows: TGTGCCAGCAGCTTATCGGGACCAAGAACTTCACCCCTCCACTTT. Protein product: CASSLSGPRTSPLHF.